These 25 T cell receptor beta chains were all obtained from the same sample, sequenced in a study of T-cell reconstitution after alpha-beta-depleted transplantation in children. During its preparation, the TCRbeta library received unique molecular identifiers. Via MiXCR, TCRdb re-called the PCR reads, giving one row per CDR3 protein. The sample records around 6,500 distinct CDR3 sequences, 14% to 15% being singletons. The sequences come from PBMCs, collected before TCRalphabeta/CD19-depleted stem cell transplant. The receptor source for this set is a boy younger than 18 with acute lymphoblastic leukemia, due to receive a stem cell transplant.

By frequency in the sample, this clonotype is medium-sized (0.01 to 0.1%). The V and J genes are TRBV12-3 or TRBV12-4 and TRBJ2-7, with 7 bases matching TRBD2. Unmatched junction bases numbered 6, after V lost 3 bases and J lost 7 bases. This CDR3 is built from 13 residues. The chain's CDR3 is CASSFGGGSEQYF. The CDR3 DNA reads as TGTGCCAGCAGTTTTGGGGGAGGGAGTGAGCAGTACTTC.

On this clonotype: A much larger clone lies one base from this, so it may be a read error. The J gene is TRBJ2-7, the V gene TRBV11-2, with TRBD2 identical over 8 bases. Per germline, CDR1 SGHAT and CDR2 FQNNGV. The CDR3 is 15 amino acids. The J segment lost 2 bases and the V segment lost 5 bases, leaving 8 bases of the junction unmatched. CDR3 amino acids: CASSPGGEGTYEQYF. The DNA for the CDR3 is TGTGCCAGCAGCCCCGGGGGGGAAGGGACCTACGAGCAGTACTTC.

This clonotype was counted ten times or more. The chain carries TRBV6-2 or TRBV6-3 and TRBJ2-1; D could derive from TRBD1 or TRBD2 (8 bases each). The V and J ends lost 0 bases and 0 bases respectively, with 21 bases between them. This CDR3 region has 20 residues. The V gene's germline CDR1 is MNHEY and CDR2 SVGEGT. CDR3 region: CASSYSIGTGGRISYNEQFF. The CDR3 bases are TGTGCCAGCAGTTACTCGATAGGGACAGGCGGGAGGATCTCCTACAATGAGCAGTTCTTC.

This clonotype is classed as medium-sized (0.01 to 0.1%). CDR3 bases: TGTGCCAGCAGCTGGCCCAGGGGGAACTACACCGGGGAGCTGTTTTTT. Its protein is CASSWPRGNYTGELFF. The chain uses TRBV7-6 and TRBJ2-2; 7 bases fit TRBD1. V was pared by 4 bases and J by 3 bases, with 8 bases of the junction left unmatched. CDR1 SGHVS and CDR2 FNYEAQ come from the germline V gene. This CDR3 spans 16 amino acids.

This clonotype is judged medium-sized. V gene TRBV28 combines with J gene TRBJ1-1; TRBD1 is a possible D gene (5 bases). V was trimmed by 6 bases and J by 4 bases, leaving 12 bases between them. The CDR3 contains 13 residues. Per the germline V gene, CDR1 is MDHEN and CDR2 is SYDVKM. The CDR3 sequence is CASSFAGRTEAFF. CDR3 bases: TGTGCCAGCAGCTTCGCAGGGCGCACTGAAGCTTTCTTT.

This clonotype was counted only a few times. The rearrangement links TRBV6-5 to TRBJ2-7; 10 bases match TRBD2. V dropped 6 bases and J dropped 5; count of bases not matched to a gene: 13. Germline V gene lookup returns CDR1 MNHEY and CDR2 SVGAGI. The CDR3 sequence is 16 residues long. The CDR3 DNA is TGTGCCAGCAGCCCCGAAAGCGGGAGGGCCTCGGACGAGCAGTACTTC. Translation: CASSPESGRASDEQYF.

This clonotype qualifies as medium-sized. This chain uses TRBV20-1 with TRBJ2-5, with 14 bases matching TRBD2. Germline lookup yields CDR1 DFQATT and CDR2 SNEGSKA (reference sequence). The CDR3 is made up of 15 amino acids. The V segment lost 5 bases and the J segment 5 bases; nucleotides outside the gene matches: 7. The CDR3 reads CSAVGLAGGDETQYF. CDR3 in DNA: TGCAGTGCTGTCGGACTAGCGGGGGGCGATGAGACCCAGTACTTC.

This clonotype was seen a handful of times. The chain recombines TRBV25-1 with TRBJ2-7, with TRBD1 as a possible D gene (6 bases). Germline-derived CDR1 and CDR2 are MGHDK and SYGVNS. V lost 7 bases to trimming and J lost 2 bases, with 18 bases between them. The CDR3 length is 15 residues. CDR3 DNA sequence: TGTGCCAGCAAGTATCACGTGACAGGTGCCTACGAGCAGTACTTC. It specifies CASKYHVTGAYEQYF.

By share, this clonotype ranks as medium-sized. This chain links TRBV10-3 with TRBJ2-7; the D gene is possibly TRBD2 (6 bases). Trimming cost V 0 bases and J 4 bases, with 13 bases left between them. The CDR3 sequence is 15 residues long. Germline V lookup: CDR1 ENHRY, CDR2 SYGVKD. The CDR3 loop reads CAISESGGFGYEQYF. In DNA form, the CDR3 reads TGTGCCATCAGTGAGTCGGGAGGCTTCGGGTACGAGCAGTACTTC.

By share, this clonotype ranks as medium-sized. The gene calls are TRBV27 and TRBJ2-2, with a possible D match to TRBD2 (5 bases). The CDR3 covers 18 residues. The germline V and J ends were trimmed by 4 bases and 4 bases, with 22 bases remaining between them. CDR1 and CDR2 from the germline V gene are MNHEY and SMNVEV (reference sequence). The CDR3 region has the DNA TGTGCCAGCAGTTGGAATAGGACTGCTCAAACGGTCACCGGGGAGCTGTTTTTT. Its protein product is CASSWNRTAQTVTGELFF.

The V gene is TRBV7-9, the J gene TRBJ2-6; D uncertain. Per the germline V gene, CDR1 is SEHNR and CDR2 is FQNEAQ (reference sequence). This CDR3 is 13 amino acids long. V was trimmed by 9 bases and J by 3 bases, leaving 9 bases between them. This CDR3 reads CASPDGGANVLTF. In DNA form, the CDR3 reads TGTGCCAGTCCGGATGGTGGGGCCAACGTCCTGACTTTC.

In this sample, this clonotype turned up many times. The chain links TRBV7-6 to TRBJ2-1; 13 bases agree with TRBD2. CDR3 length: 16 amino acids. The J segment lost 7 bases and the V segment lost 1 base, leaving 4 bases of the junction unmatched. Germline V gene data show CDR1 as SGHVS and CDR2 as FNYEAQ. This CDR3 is CASSLGTSGGWNEQFF. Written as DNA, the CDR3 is TGTGCCAGCAGCTTAGGGACTAGCGGGGGTTGGAATGAGCAGTTCTTC.

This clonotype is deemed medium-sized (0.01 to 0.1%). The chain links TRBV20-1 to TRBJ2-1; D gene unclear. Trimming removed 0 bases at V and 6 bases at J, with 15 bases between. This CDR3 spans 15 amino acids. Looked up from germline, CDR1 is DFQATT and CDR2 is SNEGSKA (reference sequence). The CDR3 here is CSARDPQRRTNEQFF. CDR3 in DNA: TGCAGTGCTAGAGATCCACAGCGACGGACCAATGAGCAGTTCTTC.

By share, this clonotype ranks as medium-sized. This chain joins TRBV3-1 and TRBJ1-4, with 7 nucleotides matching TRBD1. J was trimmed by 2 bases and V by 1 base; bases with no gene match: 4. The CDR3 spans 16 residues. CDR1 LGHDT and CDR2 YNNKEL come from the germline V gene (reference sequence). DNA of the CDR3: TGTGCCAGCAGCCAAGTCCCGGGACAGACTAATGAAAAACTGTTTTTT. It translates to CASSQVPGQTNEKLFF.

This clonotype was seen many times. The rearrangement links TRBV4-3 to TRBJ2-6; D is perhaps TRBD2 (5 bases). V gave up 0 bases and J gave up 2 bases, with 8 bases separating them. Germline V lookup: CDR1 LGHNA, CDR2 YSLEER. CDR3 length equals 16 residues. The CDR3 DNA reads TGCGCCAGCAGCCAAGATCACGGGGCTGGGGCCAACGTCCTGACTTTC. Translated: CASSQDHGAGANVLTF.

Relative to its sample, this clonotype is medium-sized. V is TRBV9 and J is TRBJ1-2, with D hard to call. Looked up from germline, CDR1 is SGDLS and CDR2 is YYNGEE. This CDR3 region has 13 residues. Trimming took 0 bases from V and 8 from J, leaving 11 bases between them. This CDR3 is CASSVVSGQGYTF. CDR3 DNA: TGTGCCAGCAGCGTAGTTTCAGGTCAAGGCTACACCTTC.

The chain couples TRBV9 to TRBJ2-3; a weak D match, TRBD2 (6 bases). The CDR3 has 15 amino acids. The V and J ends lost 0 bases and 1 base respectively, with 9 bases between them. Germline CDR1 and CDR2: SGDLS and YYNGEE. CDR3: CASSVGREGTDTQYF. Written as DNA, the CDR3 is TGTGCCAGCAGCGTAGGGAGGGAGGGCACAGATACGCAGTATTTT.

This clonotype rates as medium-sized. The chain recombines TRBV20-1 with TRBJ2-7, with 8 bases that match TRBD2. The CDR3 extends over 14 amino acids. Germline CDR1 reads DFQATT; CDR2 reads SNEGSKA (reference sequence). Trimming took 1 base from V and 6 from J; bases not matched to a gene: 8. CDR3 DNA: TGCAGTGCTAGAGCGGGACTAGGCAGAGCCGAGCAGTACTTC. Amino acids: CSARAGLGRAEQYF.

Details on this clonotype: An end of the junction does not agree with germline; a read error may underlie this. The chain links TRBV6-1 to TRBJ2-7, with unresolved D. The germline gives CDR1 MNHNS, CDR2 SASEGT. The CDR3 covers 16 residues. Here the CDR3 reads CASSSLDSLYHYVQYF. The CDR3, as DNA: TGTGCCAGCAGCTCCCTCGATAGCCTTTATCACTACGTGCAGTACTTC.

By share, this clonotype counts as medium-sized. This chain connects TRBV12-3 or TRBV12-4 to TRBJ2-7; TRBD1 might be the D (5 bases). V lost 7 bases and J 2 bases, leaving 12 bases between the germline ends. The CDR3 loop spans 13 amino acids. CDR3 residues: CASTQTATYEQYF. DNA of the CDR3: TGTGCCAGCACTCAGACAGCCACCTACGAGCAGTACTTC.

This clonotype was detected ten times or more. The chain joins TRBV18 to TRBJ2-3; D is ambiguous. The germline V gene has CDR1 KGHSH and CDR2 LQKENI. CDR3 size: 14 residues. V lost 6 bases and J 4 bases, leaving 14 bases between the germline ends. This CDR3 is CASSLNLEADTQYF. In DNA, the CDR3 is TGTGCCAGCTCCCTAAACCTAGAAGCAGATACGCAGTATTTT.

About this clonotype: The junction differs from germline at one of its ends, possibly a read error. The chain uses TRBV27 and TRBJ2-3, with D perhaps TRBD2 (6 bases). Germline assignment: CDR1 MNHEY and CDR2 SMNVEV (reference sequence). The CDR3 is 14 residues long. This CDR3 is CTSSLDYGTDTQYF. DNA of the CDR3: TGCACCAGCAGTTTGGACTACGGGACAGATACGCAGTATTTT.

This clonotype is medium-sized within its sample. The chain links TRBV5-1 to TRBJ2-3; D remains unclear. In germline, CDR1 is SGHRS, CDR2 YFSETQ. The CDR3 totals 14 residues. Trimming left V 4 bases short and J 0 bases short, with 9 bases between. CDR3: CASSHGPSTDTQYF. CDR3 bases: TGCGCCAGCAGCCACGGCCCTAGCACAGATACGCAGTATTTT.

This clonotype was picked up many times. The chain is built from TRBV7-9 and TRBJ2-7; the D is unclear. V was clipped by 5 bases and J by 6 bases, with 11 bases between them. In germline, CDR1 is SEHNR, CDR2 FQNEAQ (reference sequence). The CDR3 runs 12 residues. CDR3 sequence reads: CASSPVGSEQYF. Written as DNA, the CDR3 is TGTGCCAGCAGCCCCGTGGGTAGCGAGCAGTACTTC.

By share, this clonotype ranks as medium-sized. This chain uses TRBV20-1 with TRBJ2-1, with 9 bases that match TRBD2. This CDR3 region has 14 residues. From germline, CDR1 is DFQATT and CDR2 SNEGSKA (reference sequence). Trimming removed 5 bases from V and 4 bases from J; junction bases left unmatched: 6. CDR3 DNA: TGCAGTGCTGCAATTAGCGGGGGTTACAATGAGCAGTTCTTC. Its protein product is CSAAISGGYNEQFF.